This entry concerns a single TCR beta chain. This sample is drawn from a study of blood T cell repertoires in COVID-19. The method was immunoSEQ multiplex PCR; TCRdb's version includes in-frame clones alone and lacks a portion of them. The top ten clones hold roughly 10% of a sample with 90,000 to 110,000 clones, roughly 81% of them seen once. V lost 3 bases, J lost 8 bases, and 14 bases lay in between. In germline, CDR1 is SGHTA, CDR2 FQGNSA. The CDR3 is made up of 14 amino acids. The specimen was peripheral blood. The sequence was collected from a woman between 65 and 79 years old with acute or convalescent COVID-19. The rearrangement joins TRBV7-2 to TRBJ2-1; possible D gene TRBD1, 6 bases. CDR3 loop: CASSLRGSSDEQFF. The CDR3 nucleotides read TGTGCCAGCAGCTTGAGGGGGAGCAGTGATGAGCAGTTCTTC.